This section outlines one T cell receptor (beta chain) sequence together with its context. The antigen remains undetermined. These data originate in a study of vaccination and CD4 T cells after COVID-19. Treatment of the sample: roughly nine-day PBMC culture with coronavirus spike peptide pools or control peptides (ViraFEST assay). Expanded clonotypes were found by TCR sequencing after peptide-pool stimulation (ViraFEST). PBMCs, plated at a few million per well, were grown in the presence of roughly 9.8 IU/ml IL-2 and approximately 9 ug/ml peptide pools. The Oncomine TCR Beta short-read assay was what sequenced the DNA obtained from cultured CD4+ T cells. TCRdb re-called the PCR reads through MiXCR, storing one row per CDR3 protein. The sample lists about 17,000 distinct CDR3 sequences; about three fifths were seen once. The material sequenced was CD4+ T cells from blood, cultured in vitro. This sequence was found in a human donor who had recovered from COVID-19.

The CDR3: CASSLSKLQPQHF. CDR3 sequence (DNA): TGTGCCAGCAGTTTATCTAAGTTACAGCCCCAGCATTTT. The chain carries TRBV27 and TRBJ1-5; D unresolved. V was cut by 0 bases and J by 7 bases, with 7 bases left in between. This CDR3 contains 13 residues. Per germline, CDR1 MNHEY and CDR2 SMNVEV (reference sequence).